The 14 T cell receptor beta chains given below trace back to one sample, sequenced in a study of cytomegalovirus exposure and HLA in healthy donors (TCRdb year 2017). The library was prepared using the immunoSEQ multiplex PCR assay. For the multiplex PCR, a mixture combining 60 forward primers for TCR Vbeta segments and 13 reverse primers for TCR Jbeta segments was used. This immuneACCESS table, as held by TCRdb, lists in-frame sequences with V and J called but not all clones. Of the missing ones, under half trace to an unresolved V gene in checked studies; the others have no known cause. Across this sample there are 75,000 to 95,000 clones, with roughly 78% seen only once. The top ten clonotypes cover approximately 4.8% of the sample. Sequences were obtained from PBMCs. The receptors stem from a male donor in good health and CMV-seropositive.

This clone appeared once. This chain joins TRBV9 and TRBJ1-2; 10 bases line up with TRBD1. The CDR3 has 15 amino acids. Germline lookup yields CDR1 SGDLS and CDR2 YYNGEE. The V and J ends lost 3 bases and 4 bases, in that order; junction bases with no gene match: 6. The CDR3, as DNA: TGTGCCAGCAGCGCCCGGGACAGGGGAACCTATGGCTACACCTTC. Its protein is CASSARDRGTYGYTF.

The chain uses TRBV29-1 and TRBJ2-7, with a possible D match to TRBD1 (6 bases). The CDR3 is made up of 15 amino acids. Germline V gives CDR1 SQVTM, CDR2 ANQGSEA. With 2 bases removed from V and 11 bases from J, the gap between germline ends came to 25 bases. DNA of the CDR3: TGCAGCGTTGAAACCCATTCCGGGACATCCCTCATGGAGTACTTC. It codes for CSVETHSGTSLMEYF.

V usage is TRBV11-2 and J usage is TRBJ2-1; TRBD2 aligns across 8 bases. V lost 7 bases and J lost 7; bases outside the gene matches: 9. Germline CDR1 and CDR2: SGHAT and FQNNGV. The CDR3 length is 14 residues. CDR3 region: CASTPPGGGNEQFF. The CDR3 DNA reads as TGTGCCAGCACCCCACCCGGGGGGGGAAATGAGCAGTTCTTC.

The table lists this clone with a count of one. CDR3 DNA: TGTGCCAGCACGAGCAGGGGGCTCGGGGAGCTGTTTTTT. Translating gives CASTSRGLGELFF. The chain uses TRBV11-3 and TRBJ2-2, with 8 bases matching TRBD1. The germline CDR1 and CDR2 sequences are SGHNT and YENEEA. With 7 bases clipped from V and 7 bases from J, the junction kept 5 bases outside the gene matches. The CDR3 loop spans 13 amino acids.

The rearrangement joins TRBV27 to TRBJ2-7; the match to TRBD1 covers 8 bases. The CDR3 covers 13 residues. Germline CDR1 reads MNHEY; CDR2 reads SMNVEV (reference sequence). V lost 7 bases to trimming and J lost 3 bases; unmatched junction nucleotides: 5. The CDR3 loop is CASKRTGFYEQYF. The CDR3 DNA reads as TGTGCCAGCAAGAGGACAGGGTTCTACGAGCAGTACTTC.

This chain links TRBV27 with TRBJ2-7; TRBD1 agrees at 10 bases. Unmatched junction bases numbered 3, after V lost 4 bases and J lost 0 bases. Germline V CDR1 and CDR2: MNHEY, SMNVEV (reference sequence). CDR3 length equals 15 residues. The CDR3, as DNA: TGTGCCAGCAGTTGGGGACAGGGGTTCTCCTACGAGCAGTACTTC. This encodes CASSWGQGFSYEQYF.

The chain employs TRBV5-5 and TRBJ2-2, with 9 bases matching TRBD1. V was clipped by 0 bases and J by 4 bases; unmatched bases: 4. Per the germline V gene, CDR1 is SGHKS and CDR2 is YYEKEE (reference sequence). The CDR3 spans 16 residues. The CDR3 coding sequence is TGTGCCAGCAGCTTGGCCTGGACAGGGGTCACCGGGGAGCTGTTTTTT. Residues: CASSLAWTGVTGELFF. Looking up the rest from reference TRBV5-5 and TRBJ2-2 gives the full variable domain: DAGVTQSPTHLIKTRGQQVTLRCSPISGHKSVSWYQQVLGQGPQFIFQYYEKEERGRGNFPDRFSARQFPNYSSELNVNALLLGDSALYLCASSLAWTGVTGELFFGEGSRLTVL.

This chain joins TRBV29-1 and TRBJ2-2, with TRBD2 matching 8 bases. The length of the CDR3 is 12 residues. The germline V gene encodes CDR1 SQVTM and CDR2 ANQGSEA. V gave up 5 bases and J gave up 5 bases; unmatched junction bases: 1. CDR3 sequence (DNA): TGCAGCGTTTCGGGGGGGACCGGGGAGCTGTTTTTT. Its translation: CSVSGGTGELFF.

The table lists this clone with a few counts. This CDR3 is CATSRDPRGSPLHF. The DNA for the CDR3 is TGTGCCACCAGCAGAGATCCCAGGGGATCACCCCTCCACTTT. V is TRBV15 and J is TRBJ1-6; possibly TRBD1 for D (6 bases). The CDR3 is made up of 14 amino acids. The germline V gene encodes CDR1 LNHNV and CDR2 YYDKDF (reference sequence). V dropped 0 bases and J dropped 10 bases, with 10 bases sitting between them.

The chain links TRBV27 to TRBJ2-4; D may be TRBD2 (5 bases). The CDR3 extends over 15 amino acids. The germline CDR1 and CDR2 sequences are MNHEY and SMNVEV (reference sequence). V lost 5 bases, J lost 8 bases, and 19 bases lay in between. The CDR3 DNA is TGTGCCAGCAGTCTCGGCGCGGCGGGTTGGGACATTCAGTACTTC. Protein sequence: CASSLGAAGWDIQYF.

This chain connects TRBV7-8 to TRBJ1-2, with a weak D call TRBD1 (6 bases). Between the trimmed V and J ends, which lost 4 bases and 6 bases, there was a span of 12 bases. CDR3 length: 13 amino acids. Germline lookup yields CDR1 SGHVS and CDR2 FQNEAQ. Here the CDR3 DNA reads TGTGCCAGCAGCTCCAGGGACAATCATGGCTACACCTTC. Translation gives CASSSRDNHGYTF.

This clone was recorded only once. The J gene is TRBJ2-7, the V gene TRBV30, with a possible D match to TRBD1 (6 bases). Trimming shortened V by 0 bases and J by 9 bases, and 15 bases separated the two germline ends. The CDR3 is 13 amino acids. The germline gives CDR1 GTSNPN, CDR2 SVGIG (reference sequence). CDR3 nucleotides: TGTGCCTGGAGTGTGTCAGGGGTAGGCGGGCAGTACTTC. The encoded protein is CAWSVSGVGGQYF. Full variable domain (outside the CDR3, taken from reference TRBV30 and TRBJ2-7): SQTIHQWPATLVQPVGSPLSLECTVEGTSNPNLYWYRQAAGRGLQLLFYSVGIGQISSEVPQNLSASRPQDRQFILSSKKLLLSDSGFYLCAWSVSGVGGQYFGPGTRLTVT.

V usage is TRBV2 and J usage is TRBJ2-5, with D unresolved. The last part of the DNA fits TRBJ2-7 better; the J call may be wrong. Germline V gives CDR1 SNHLY, CDR2 FYNNEI. This CDR3 contains 12 residues. The CDR3 coding sequence is TGTGCCAGCAGTGAAGCGGACTACGAGCAGTACTTC. This encodes CASSEADYEQYF.

V usage is TRBV5-1 and J usage is TRBJ1-4, with TRBD1 matching over 7 bases. Germline assignment: CDR1 SGHRS and CDR2 YFSETQ. The CDR3 is 14 residues long. V lost 4 bases, J lost 4 bases, and 4 bases stayed unmatched. CDR3 amino acids: CASSQTGINEKLFF. DNA of the CDR3: TGCGCCAGCAGCCAGACAGGGATTAATGAAAAACTGTTTTTT.